A selection of T cell receptor beta chains follows, all from one sample in a study of response to subunit inactivated influenza vaccine. MiXCR, applied by TCRdb to the RT-PCR reads, yields one record per CDR3 protein. The table shows approximately 500,000 distinct CDR3 sequences, with approximately 24% occurring only once. Separately, the same data were catalogued under a study of T cells expressing NK-cell markers.

Sequencing used CD4+ T cells sorted from PBMCs, obtained roughly 12 days after vaccination. Every receptor here comes from a man aged 45-60 years who received an inactivated influenza vaccine. The CDR3 runs from the conserved cysteine through the conserved F or W. A D gene is named only where the DNA matches it firmly. Rows give clone size only sometimes, using once, few, many, or a class for an expanded clone.

clone size,V gene,J gene,D gene,CDR3 protein,CDR3 DNA
few,TRBV24-1,TRBJ2-2,TRBD2,CATRTSGGTGELFF,TGTGCCACCAGAACTAGCGGGGGAACCGGGGAGCTGTTTTTT
-,TRBV24-1,TRBJ1-2,TRBD1,CATSNRDSYGYTF,TGTGCCACCTCCAACCGGGACAGCTATGGCTACACCTTC
-,TRBV20-1,TRBJ2-7,TRBD2,CSARRLAGENEQYF,TGCAGTGCTAGGCGTCTAGCGGGAGAAAACGAGCAGTACTTC
few,TRBV12-3/TRBV12-4,TRBJ2-2,-,CASSSRGGANTGELFF,TGTGCCAGCAGCTCCAGGGGGGGAGCGAACACCGGGGAGCTGTTTTTT
few,TRBV12-3/TRBV12-4,TRBJ2-5,-,CASSLALRRRDKYF,TGTGCCAGCAGTTTAGCGTTGAGGCGGAGAGATAAGTACTTC
-,TRBV6-1,TRBJ1-5,-,CASSVQGLVQPQHF,TGTGCCAGCAGTGTACAAGGGCTGGTGCAGCCCCAGCATTTT
few,TRBV7-8,TRBJ2-7,-,CASSLEEGLSYEQYF,TGTGCCAGCAGCTTAGAAGAGGGACTCTCCTACGAGCAGTACTTC
few,TRBV7-9,TRBJ2-2,-,CASIGQGRPGELFF,TGTGCCAGTATCGGGCAGGGGCGACCCGGGGAGCTGTTTTTT
-,TRBV29-1,TRBJ2-7,-,CSVVLLNSYEQYF,TGCAGCGTTGTACTCCTTAACTCCTACGAGCAGTACTTC
-,TRBV5-1,TRBJ2-7,TRBD1,CASSVTGDEQYF,TGCGCCAGCAGCGTTACAGGGGACGAGCAGTACTTC